Detailed here is one T cell receptor (beta chain). Its target is not known. The junction shows a germline mismatch at one end, possibly a read error. This sample is part of a study of T cells after yellow fever vaccination. Study outcomes and limitations: Although the secondary response was weaker, it peaked faster, at day 5 versus 15. Abundant bulk-derived clonotypes could contaminate FACS-sorted repertoires.

As TCR cDNA was made by 5'RACE template switching, a universal primer site and UMIs were added. One entry per CDR3 protein results from TCRdb running MiXCR on the 5' RACE reads. The sample consists of 230,000 or so distinct CDR3 sequences, over 6.5% of them appearing once. The source was CD4+ T cells sorted from PBMCs, collected on the day of the yellow fever booster vaccination. The TCR originated in a man aged 30-40 years who received the YFV17D yellow fever vaccine.

CDR3 residues: CACSLRASGRGLYNEQFF. The CDR3 DNA is TGTGCCTGCAGTTTACGGGCTAGCGGCCGGGGTCTATACAATGAGCAGTTCTTC. This chain links TRBV12-3 or TRBV12-4 with TRBJ2-1, with 7 bases identical to TRBD2. This CDR3 is 18 amino acids long.